The T cell receptor beta chain described here comes from a study of blood T cell repertoires in COVID-19. Overall study: Some COVID-19 samples were acute and others convalescent; all came from the United States, Italy and Spain. Nucleic acid was either cDNA or gDNA, and it came from T cells, B-cell-depleted T cells, or PBMCs.

How the authors handled the data: Nucleated cell number was recorded as an estimate derived from reference gene primer amplification. Data came from immunoSEQ multiplex PCR; TCRdb stores just in-frame clones and leaves some out. V and J calls and clone size are given by that table; D and trimming were obtained from the DNA. Altogether about 140,000 clones are present, roughly 79% being singletons, with the ten largest covering approximately 8.2%. J was trimmed by 2 bases and V by 5 bases; bases with no gene match: 6. This CDR3 is 15 amino acids long. The germline gives CDR1 KGHSH, CDR2 LQKENI. Sequencing used peripheral blood. The chain recombines TRBV18 with TRBJ2-7; 10 bases map to TRBD2. The TCR sequence derives from a human donor in a cohort sampled during active COVID-19. The CDR3 coding sequence is TGTGCCAGCTCATCGTCCGGGACTAGCGCCTACGAGCAGTACTTC. This codes for CASSSSGTSAYEQYF.